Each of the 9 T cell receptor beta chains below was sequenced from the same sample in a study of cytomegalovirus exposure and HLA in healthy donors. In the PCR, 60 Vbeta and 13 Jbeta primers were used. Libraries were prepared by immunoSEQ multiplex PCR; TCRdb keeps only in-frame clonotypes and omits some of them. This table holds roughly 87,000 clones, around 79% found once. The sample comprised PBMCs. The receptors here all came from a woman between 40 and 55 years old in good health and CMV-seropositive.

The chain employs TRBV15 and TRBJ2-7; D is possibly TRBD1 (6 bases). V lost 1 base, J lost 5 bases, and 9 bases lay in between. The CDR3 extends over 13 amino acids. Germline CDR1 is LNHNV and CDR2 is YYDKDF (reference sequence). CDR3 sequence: CATSRGQVDEQYF. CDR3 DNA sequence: TGTGCCACCAGCAGAGGACAGGTAGACGAGCAGTACTTC.

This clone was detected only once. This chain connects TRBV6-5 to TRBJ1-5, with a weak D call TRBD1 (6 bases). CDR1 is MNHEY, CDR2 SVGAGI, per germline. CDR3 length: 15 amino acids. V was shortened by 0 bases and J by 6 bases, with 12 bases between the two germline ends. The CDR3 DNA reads TGTGCCAGCAGTTACTCTATGCGGGGGGCTCAGCCCCAGCATTTT. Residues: CASSYSMRGAQPQHF.

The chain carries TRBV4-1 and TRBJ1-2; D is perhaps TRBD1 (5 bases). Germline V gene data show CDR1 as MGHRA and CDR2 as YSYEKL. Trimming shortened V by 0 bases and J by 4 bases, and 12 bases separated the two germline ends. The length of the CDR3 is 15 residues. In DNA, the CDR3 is TGCGCCAGCAGCCAAGATCAGGGCGGCAGCTATGGCTACACCTTC. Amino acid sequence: CASSQDQGGSYGYTF.

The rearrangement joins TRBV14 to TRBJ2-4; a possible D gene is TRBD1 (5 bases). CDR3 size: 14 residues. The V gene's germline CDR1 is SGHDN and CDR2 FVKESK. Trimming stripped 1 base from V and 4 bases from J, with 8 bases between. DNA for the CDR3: TGTGCCAGCAGCCAAGGCAGGGTTAAAAACATTCAGTACTTC. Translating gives CASSQGRVKNIQYF.

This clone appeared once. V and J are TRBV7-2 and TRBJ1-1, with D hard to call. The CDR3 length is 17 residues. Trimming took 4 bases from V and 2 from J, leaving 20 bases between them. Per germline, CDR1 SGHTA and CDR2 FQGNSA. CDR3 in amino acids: CASSSTAGRLKNTEAFF. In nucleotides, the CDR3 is TGTGCCAGCAGCTCCACCGCGGGGAGATTAAAAAACACTGAAGCTTTCTTT.

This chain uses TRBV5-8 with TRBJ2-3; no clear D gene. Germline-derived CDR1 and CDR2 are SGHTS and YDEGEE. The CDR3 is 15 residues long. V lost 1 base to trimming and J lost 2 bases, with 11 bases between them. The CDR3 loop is CASSLLNGATDTQYF. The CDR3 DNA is TGTGCCAGCAGCTTGCTTAACGGAGCCACAGATACGCAGTATTTT.

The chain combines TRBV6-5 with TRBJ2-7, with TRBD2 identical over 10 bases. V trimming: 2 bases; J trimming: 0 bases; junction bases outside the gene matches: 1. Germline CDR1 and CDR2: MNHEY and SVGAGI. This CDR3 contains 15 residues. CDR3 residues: CASSYRTSGSYEQYF. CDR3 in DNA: TGTGCCAGCAGTTACCGGACTAGCGGCTCCTACGAGCAGTACTTC.

The CDR3 bases are TGTGCCAGCAGCCACGGGGGGGCCGGTTATAACTATGGCTACACCTTC. Amino acid sequence: CASSHGGAGYNYGYTF. The rearrangement links TRBV7-2 to TRBJ1-2, with a tentative D call TRBD1 (6 bases). Trimming pared 5 bases from V and 1 base from J, leaving 17 bases between. CDR1 is SGHTA, CDR2 FQGNSA, per germline. The CDR3 is 16 amino acids.

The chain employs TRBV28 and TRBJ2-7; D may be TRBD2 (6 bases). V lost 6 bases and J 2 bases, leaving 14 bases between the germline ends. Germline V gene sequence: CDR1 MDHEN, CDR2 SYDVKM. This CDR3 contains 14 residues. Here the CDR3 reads CASRETGLPYEQYF. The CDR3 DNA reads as TGTGCCAGCAGGGAGACGGGACTGCCCTACGAGCAGTACTTC. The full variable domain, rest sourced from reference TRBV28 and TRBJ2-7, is DVKVTQSSRYLVKRTGEKVFLECVQDMDHENMFWYRQDPGLGLRLIYFSYDVKMKEKGDIPEGYSVSREKKERFSLILESASTNQTSMYLCASRETGLPYEQYFGPGTRLTVT.